This passage covers 12 T cell receptor beta chains from one sample sequenced in a study of cytomegalovirus exposure and HLA in healthy donors. The PCR used 60 Vbeta and 13 Jbeta primers. Profiling relied on immunoSEQ multiplex PCR, and the TCRdb table lists in-frame clones only, not all of them. The repertoire table contains some 70,000 clones. Sequences were obtained from PBMCs. These receptor sequences come from a female donor in good health and CMV-seropositive.

The chain carries TRBV6-5 and TRBJ2-1; 14 nucleotides match TRBD2. The CDR3 is made up of 16 amino acids. Trimming removed 4 bases from V and 8 bases from J; junction bases left unmatched: 7. Germline assignment: CDR1 MNHEY and CDR2 SVGAGI. CDR3 nucleotide sequence: TGTGCCAGCAGTTTCGCCGGGACTAGCGGGGGTTATGAGCAGTTCTTC. The encoded protein is CASSFAGTSGGYEQFF.

The chain is built from TRBV19 and TRBJ2-1; 12 bases match TRBD2. This CDR3 has 13 amino acids. CDR1 and CDR2 (germline): LNHDA, SQIVND (reference sequence). V was pared by 8 bases and J by 11 bases, with 7 bases of the junction left unmatched. The CDR3 is CASSRLAGDKQFF. In DNA, the CDR3 is TGTGCCAGTTCCCGACTAGCGGGAGATAAGCAGTTCTTC.

The rearrangement links TRBV7-9 to TRBJ2-3; TRBD2 agrees at 12 bases. The junction had 4 bases not matched to a gene; V was cut back by 5 bases and J by 1 base. CDR1 SEHNR and CDR2 FQNEAQ come from the germline V gene (reference sequence). The length of the CDR3 is 16 residues. CDR3 loop: CASSAGLAGGTDTQYF. The CDR3 DNA reads TGTGCCAGCAGCGCGGGACTAGCGGGCGGCACAGATACGCAGTATTTT.

The J gene is TRBJ2-5, the V gene TRBV7-8; D is perhaps TRBD2 (5 bases). V lost 2 bases to trimming and J lost 5 bases, with 21 bases between them. Germline V lookup: CDR1 SGHVS, CDR2 FQNEAQ. This CDR3 region has 17 residues. CDR3 protein: CASSLYTQSGISETQYF. Written as DNA, the CDR3 is TGTGCCAGCAGCTTATATACCCAGAGCGGAATTTCGGAGACCCAGTACTTC.

The chain has TRBV11-2 and TRBJ2-3; 13 positions agree with TRBD2. The CDR3 runs to 16 residues. Per the germline V gene, CDR1 is SGHAT and CDR2 is FQNNGV. The V and J ends lost 3 bases and 5 bases, in that order; junction bases with no gene match: 5. CDR3 amino acids: CASSFRLAGGKDTQYF. CDR3 coding DNA: TGTGCCAGCAGCTTTCGACTAGCGGGGGGAAAAGATACGCAGTATTTT. The full variable domain, completed using reference TRBV11-2 and TRBJ2-3, is EAGVAQSPRYKIIEKRQSVAFWCNPISGHATLYWYQQILGQGPKLLIQFQNNGVVDDSQLPKDRFSAERLKGVDSTLKIQPAKLEDSAVYLCASSFRLAGGKDTQYFGPGTRLTVL.

The chain links TRBV5-4 to TRBJ1-1; a weak D match, TRBD1 (6 bases). The CDR3 has 16 amino acids. Between the trimmed V and J ends, which lost 0 bases and 2 bases, there was a span of 14 bases. Per germline, CDR1 SGHNT and CDR2 YYREEE (reference sequence). The CDR3 DNA is TGTGCCAGCAGCTTGGGAGTGGGGGCGCGAAACACTGAAGCTTTCTTT. Its protein product is CASSLGVGARNTEAFF.

This rearrangement joins TRBV5-6 to TRBJ2-5; no firm D call. CDR3 length: 14 residues. Trimming took off 0 bases at V and 1 base at J, with 7 bases between the two ends. The V gene's germline CDR1 is SGHDT and CDR2 YYEEEE. CDR3 nucleotides: TGTGCCAGCAGCTTGGGGCGGCGCCAAGAGACCCAGTACTTC. Translation gives CASSLGRRQETQYF.

V usage is TRBV5-1 and J usage is TRBJ2-2; the D gene is possibly TRBD2 (5 bases). The CDR3 sequence is 12 residues long. Germline CDR1 is SGHRS and CDR2 is YFSETQ. V lost 3 bases and J lost 10, with 10 bases in between. CDR3 region: CASSWNSVELFF. CDR3 coding DNA: TGCGCCAGCAGCTGGAATAGCGTGGAGCTGTTTTTT.

Here the CDR3 reads CASSLGRRGGEETQYF. The CDR3 DNA reads TGTGCCAGCAGCTTGGGACGACGAGGGGGGGAAGAGACCCAGTACTTC. The J gene is TRBJ2-5, the V gene TRBV5-8, with D maybe TRBD2 (7 bases). The CDR3 consists of 16 residues. The V end was cut by 0 bases, the J end by 3 bases, with 15 bases between. Germline lookup yields CDR1 SGHTS and CDR2 YDEGEE.

This sequence joins TRBV18 and TRBJ2-1, with D perhaps matching TRBD2 (6 bases). The CDR3 covers 13 residues. Per germline, CDR1 KGHSH and CDR2 LQKENI. The V gene lost 6 bases and the J gene lost 7 bases, with 13 bases spanning the gap. CDR3 coding DNA: TGTGCCAGCTCCGAAAAAGGAGGGAATGAGCAGTTCTTC. This sequence encodes CASSEKGGNEQFF. Drawing the rest from reference TRBV18 and TRBJ2-1, the complete variable domain is NAGVMQNPRHLVRRRGQEARLRCSPMKGHSHVYWYRQLPEEGLKFMVYLQKENIIDESGMPKERFSAEFPKEGPSILRIQQVVRGDSAAYFCASSEKGGNEQFFGPGTRLTVL.

The chain recombines TRBV14 with TRBJ1-1; TRBD1 matches at 9 bases. V lost 4 bases and J lost 7; bases outside the gene matches: 10. There are 15 residues in the CDR3. Germline V gene data show CDR1 as SGHDN and CDR2 as FVKESK. CDR3 sequence (DNA): TGTGCCAGCAGCCCAAGGACAGGGGCCGAAATTGAAGCTTTCTTT. It codes for CASSPRTGAEIEAFF.

The V call is TRBV29-1, the J call TRBJ2-1, with 7 positions matching TRBD2. Germline-derived CDR1 and CDR2 are SQVTM and ANQGSEA. The CDR3 spans 15 residues. J gave up 10 bases and V 5 bases, and 17 bases lay outside the gene matches. The CDR3 nucleotides are TGCAGCGTTCCCAATATCGAGCGGGAACGAGGGGAGCAGTTCTTC. This sequence encodes CSVPNIERERGEQFF.